This T cell receptor (beta chain) emerged from a study of blood T cell repertoires in COVID-19. Germline lookup yields CDR1 SGHKS and CDR2 YYEKEE (reference sequence). This CDR3 region has 13 residues. Trimming stripped 3 bases from V and 2 bases from J, with 9 bases between. Per the authors' pipeline: Reference gene primer amplification gave estimated nucleated cell counts. Assay used: immunoSEQ multiplex PCR; TCRdb lists only in-frame clones, some missing. V and J calls and clone size are as listed in that table; D and trimming were resolved from the DNA. Of tens of thousands of clones in the sample, more than 75% were seen once.

The chain carries TRBV5-5 and TRBJ2-7; D is possibly TRBD1 (6 bases). The TCR comes from a man aged 45 to 65 with active COVID-19. The sample was peripheral blood. The CDR3 DNA sequence: TGTGCCAGCAGCTACAGGGATCCCTACGAGCAGTACTTC. Protein: CASSYRDPYEQYF.